The 4 T cell receptor beta chains listed next were all sequenced from one sample in a study of early T cells in non-severe SARS-CoV-2 infection. MiXCR was run by TCRdb on the 5' RACE reads, yielding one entry per CDR3 protein. The data show roughly 55,000 distinct CDR3 sequences, with 6.2% seen just once and over 3.5% held by the top ten. Sequenced: whole blood. All receptors come from an adult who was a healthcare worker with PCR-confirmed SARS-CoV-2 infection or an uninfected control (not recorded which).

This clonotype was seen many times. DNA for the CDR3: TGCGCCAGCTTGGAGGGTCGGGGTGTCCAAGAGACCCAGTACTTC. It yields the protein CASLEGRGVQETQYF. The V call is TRBV5-1, the J call TRBJ2-5, with D possibly TRBD2 on 6 matching bases. The CDR3 has 15 amino acids. The germline V gene has CDR1 SGHRS and CDR2 YFSETQ. The V and J ends lost 7 bases and 1 base respectively, with 17 bases between them.

This clonotype was seen at least ten times. The V gene is TRBV6-5, the J gene TRBJ2-6; D ambiguous. Trimming left V 5 bases short and J 0 bases short, with 8 bases between. There are 15 residues in the CDR3. Germline CDR1 is MNHEY and CDR2 is SVGAGI. The CDR3 DNA is TGTGCCAGCAGTAACATACCCTCTGGGGCCAACGTCCTGACTTTC. As protein: CASSNIPSGANVLTF.

This clonotype occurred a few times. V gene TRBV7-8 combines with J gene TRBJ1-2; possible D gene TRBD1, 5 bases. This CDR3 is 12 amino acids long. Trimming took 4 bases from V and 5 from J, leaving 8 bases between them. Per germline, CDR1 SGHVS and CDR2 FQNEAQ. For the CDR3, the DNA is TGTGCCAGCAGCTACGACAGATATGGCTACACCTTC. It codes for CASSYDRYGYTF.

This clonotype was counted at least ten times. This chain joins TRBV12-3 or TRBV12-4 and TRBJ1-1; D uncertain. CDR3 length: 13 amino acids. The ends were cut back, 2 bases at V and 4 bases at J, with 8 bases in the middle. In nucleotides, the CDR3 is TGTGCCAGCAGTTTATACGCATTCACTGAAGCTTTCTTT. It yields the protein CASSLYAFTEAFF.